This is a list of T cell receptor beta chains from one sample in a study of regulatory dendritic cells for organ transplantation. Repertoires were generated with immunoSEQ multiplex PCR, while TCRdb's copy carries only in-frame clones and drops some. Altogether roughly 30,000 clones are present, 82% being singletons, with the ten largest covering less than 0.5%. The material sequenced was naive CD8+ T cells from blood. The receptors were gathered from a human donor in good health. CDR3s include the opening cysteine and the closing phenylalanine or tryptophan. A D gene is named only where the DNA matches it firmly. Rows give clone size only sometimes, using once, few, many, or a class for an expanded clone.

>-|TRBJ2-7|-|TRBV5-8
CASSGGTEENF
TGTGCCAGCAGCGGAGGGACGGAGGAGAACTTC
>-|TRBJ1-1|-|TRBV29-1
CSVDRGVRGWFF
TGCAGCGTTGATCGTGGAGTCCGCGGCTGGTTCTTT
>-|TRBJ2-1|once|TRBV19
CASSITPGWEDPSYNEQFF
TGTGCCAGTAGTATCACCCCGGGCTGGGAGGACCCATCCTACAATGAGCAGTTCTTC
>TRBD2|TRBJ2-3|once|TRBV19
CASSIGGGGLVGNTQYF
TGTGCCAGTAGTATAGGGGGAGGGGGACTAGTAGGAAATACGCAGTATTTT
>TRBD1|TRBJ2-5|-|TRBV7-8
CASSLDIWTVGQGSSETQYF
TGTGCCAGCAGCTTAGATATATGGACGGTGGGACAGGGAAGTTCGGAGACCCAGTACTTC
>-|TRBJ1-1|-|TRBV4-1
CASSSRGENTEAFF
TGCGCCAGCAGCTCCCGGGGGGAGAACACTGAAGCTTTCTTT
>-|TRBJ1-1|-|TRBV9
CASSVTGHGNTEAFF
TGTGCCAGCAGCGTAACAGGGCACGGAAACACTGAAGCTTTCTTT
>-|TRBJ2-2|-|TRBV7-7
CASSPRGGGGGELFF
TGTGCCAGCAGCCCCCGTGGAGGGGGGGGCGGGGAGCTGTTTTTT
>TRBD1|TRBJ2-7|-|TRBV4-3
CASSQGDRTYEQYF
TGCGCCAGCAGCCAAGGGGACAGAACCTACGAGCAGTACTTC
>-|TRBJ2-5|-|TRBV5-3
CARSSQQGLQETQYF
TGTGCCAGAAGTTCACAGCAGGGTCTTCAAGAGACCCAGTACTTC
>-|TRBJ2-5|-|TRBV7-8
CASSLPGPLSQETQYF
TGTGCCAGCAGCCTCCCAGGGCCACTTTCCCAAGAGACCCAGTACTTC
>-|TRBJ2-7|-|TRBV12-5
CASGPDGRGAYEQYF
TGTGCTAGTGGTCCAGATGGACGGGGAGCCTACGAGCAGTACTTC
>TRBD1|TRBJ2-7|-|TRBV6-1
CASSEEADRAYEQYF
TGTGCCAGCAGTGAAGAGGCAGACAGGGCCTACGAGCAGTACTTC
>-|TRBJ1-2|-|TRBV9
CASSPSRAAYGYTF
TGTGCCAGCAGCCCCTCGAGGGCAGCCTATGGCTACACCTTC
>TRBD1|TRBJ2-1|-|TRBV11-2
CASSPPDRGGLRDNEQFF
TGTGCCAGCAGCCCCCCGGACAGGGGGGGCCTCAGGGATAATGAGCAGTTCTTC
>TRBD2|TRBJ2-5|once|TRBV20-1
CSGRGTETQYF
TGCAGTGGGCGGGGGACAGAGACCCAGTACTTC
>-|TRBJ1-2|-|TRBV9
CASSLPAGSDYYGYTF
TGTGCCAGCAGCCTGCCAGCAGGGTCAGACTACTATGGCTACACCTTC